The 25 T cell receptor beta chains below all came from one sample that was sequenced in a study of regulatory T cells in long-lasting Graves disease. Library construction for TCR beta used iRepertoire HTBI primers and Arm-PCR of CDR3 regions. TCRdb itself ran the multiplex PCR reads through MiXCR, one entry per CDR3 protein. The sample carries about half a million distinct CDR3 sequences, more than 10% recorded once. The time point is: newly diagnosed GD, antithyroid drugs for less than 3 months. TCR sequences were obtained from RNA taken from PBMCs. The sample was also linked to a second study, of T cells in Graves' hyperthyroidism and ophthalmopathy.

The material was peripheral blood mononuclear cells (PBMCs), obtained at new diagnosis, from a patient treated with antithyroid drugs. The receptor set was obtained from a woman under 40 with Graves disease.

The sample holds a few counts of this clonotype. J is TRBJ2-4 and V is TRBV3-1; TRBD2 agrees at 7 bases. Germline trimming cut 3 bases from V and 5 bases from J; bases unmatched to any gene: 7. The CDR3 runs to 15 residues. Germline V gene sequence: CDR1 LGHDT, CDR2 YNNKEL (reference sequence). CDR3 loop: CASSHGRERENIQYF. The CDR3 nucleotides are TGTGCCAGCAGCCACGGGCGGGAGAGGGAAAACATTCAGTACTTC.

The chain combines TRBV11-2 with TRBJ2-3, with no clear D. V was trimmed by 7 bases and J by 12 bases, leaving 17 bases between them. The CDR3 is made up of 12 amino acids. CDR1 is SGHAT and CDR2 is FQNNGV in the germline V gene. The DNA for the CDR3 is TGTGCCAGCACTACAGTGGGTGTTTCCCAGTATTTT. Translation: CASTTVGVSQYF.

The chain has TRBV20-1 and TRBJ2-1; TRBD2 aligns across 11 bases. Germline V gene lookup returns CDR1 DFQATT and CDR2 SNEGSKA (reference sequence). Trimming took 4 bases from V and 2 from J; bases not matched to a gene: 4. The CDR3 totals 15 residues. The CDR3 loop reads CSAMQGLAAYNEQFF. Here the CDR3 DNA reads TGCAGTGCTATGCAGGGACTAGCGGCCTACAATGAGCAGTTCTTC.

The V and J genes are TRBV6-1 and TRBJ2-1; possibly TRBD2 for D (5 bases). The germline gives CDR1 MNHNS, CDR2 SASEGT. Trimming left V 2 bases short and J 7 bases short, with 18 bases between. CDR3 size: 16 residues. The CDR3 spells CASSELHGDWGNEQFF. Here the CDR3 DNA reads TGTGCCAGCAGTGAACTCCACGGGGATTGGGGAAATGAGCAGTTCTTC.

This clonotype was counted a few times. The chain combines TRBV19 with TRBJ2-7; D is perhaps TRBD1 (5 bases). The germline CDR1 and CDR2 sequences are LNHDA and SQIVND (reference sequence). The CDR3 length is 14 residues. Trimming stripped 3 bases from V and 4 bases from J, with 13 bases between. The CDR3 DNA sequence: TGTGCCAGTAGTATTCGTCAGGGTGCATACGAGCAGTACTTC. This codes for CASSIRQGAYEQYF.

This clonotype has a count of ten or more. The chain employs TRBV3-1 and TRBJ2-4; D is uncertain. Trimming shortened V by 4 bases and J by 1 base, and 20 bases separated the two germline ends. This CDR3 has 18 amino acids. Germline V gives CDR1 LGHDT, CDR2 YNNKEL (reference sequence). The CDR3, as DNA: TGTGCCAGCAGCCCCCGTCACTCCGACGTCCCGGCCAAAAACATTCAGTACTTC. This encodes CASSPRHSDVPAKNIQYF.

This clonotype was counted at least ten times. The J gene is TRBJ2-3, the V gene TRBV20-1, with D possibly TRBD1 on 5 matching bases. CDR3 length equals 13 residues. The germline gives CDR1 DFQATT, CDR2 SNEGSKA (reference sequence). V lost 0 bases and J lost 11, with 15 bases in between. CDR3 in DNA: TGCAGTGCTAGAGATTTAACAGGCCCCTGGCAGTATTTT. It yields the protein CSARDLTGPWQYF.

This clonotype was seen only a few times. The rearrangement joins TRBV3-1 to TRBJ1-2; 8 bases match TRBD1. After removal of 4 bases from V and 6 bases from J, the junction contained 7 bases not matched to a gene. CDR3 length equals 14 residues. The germline CDR1 and CDR2 sequences are LGHDT and YNNKEL (reference sequence). CDR3 coding DNA: TGTGCCAGCAGCCCCGGGACAGGCTTCAATGGCTACACCTTC. Translated, it gives CASSPGTGFNGYTF.

This clonotype was detected many times. The gene calls are TRBV11-2 and TRBJ2-3, with 13 bases fitting TRBD2. Unmatched junction bases numbered 8, after V lost 6 bases and J lost 5 bases. Looked up from germline, CDR1 is SGHAT and CDR2 is FQNNGV. The CDR3 spans 16 residues. This chain's CDR3 is CASSSGLAGARDTQYF. Written as DNA, the CDR3 is TGTGCCAGCAGTTCCGGACTAGCGGGAGCGAGAGATACGCAGTATTTT. The variable domain in full, with the rest retrieved from reference TRBV11-2 and TRBJ2-3, is EAGVAQSPRYKIIEKRQSVAFWCNPISGHATLYWYQQILGQGPKLLIQFQNNGVVDDSQLPKDRFSAERLKGVDSTLKIQPAKLEDSAVYLCASSSGLAGARDTQYFGPGTRLTVL.

This clonotype appeared many times. The chain carries TRBV20-1 and TRBJ1-5; D gene unclear. The V end lost 3 bases, the J end lost 4 bases, and 10 bases lay between the germline ends. Germline V CDR1 and CDR2: DFQATT, SNEGSKA (reference sequence). The length of the CDR3 is 13 residues. The CDR3 loop reads CSARGRLNQPQHF. CDR3 DNA sequence: TGCAGTGCTAGGGGGAGGTTAAATCAGCCCCAGCATTTT.

This clonotype appeared many times. One end of the junction fails to match germline, which may point to a read error. The genes are TRBV5-1 and TRBJ2-3; the D gene is possibly TRBD2 (6 bases). The CDR3 runs 15 residues. CDR1 and CDR2 from the germline V gene are SGHRS and YFSETQ. CDR3 protein: CASSFGGTSTDTQYF. CDR3 nucleotide sequence: TGTGCCAGCAGTTTTGGGGGGACTAGCACAGATACGCAGTATTTT. Variable domain in full (rest from reference TRBV5-1 and TRBJ2-3): KAGVTQTPRYLIKTRGQQVTLSCSPISGHRSVSWYQQTPGQGLQFLFEYFSETQRNKGNFPGRFSGRQFSNSRSEMNVSTLELGDSALYLCASSFGGTSTDTQYFGPGTRLTVL.

This clonotype was seen only a few times. V and J are TRBV2 and TRBJ2-3, with 7 bases that match TRBD2. The CDR3 has 14 residues. CDR1 and CDR2 from the germline V gene are SNHLY and FYNNEI. The trim removed 6 bases at V and 3 bases at J, leaving 6 bases unmatched. CDR3 bases: TGTGCCAGCAGCGGGGGGACCAGGACAGATACGCAGTATTTT. Its translation: CASSGGTRTDTQYF.

The V call is TRBV4-1, the J call TRBJ1-4; 10 positions match TRBD1. Looked up from germline, CDR1 is MGHRA and CDR2 is YSYEKL. J was trimmed by 7 bases and V by 3 bases; bases with no gene match: 11. The CDR3 is 17 amino acids. The CDR3 here is CASSHGTGDASGEKLFF. DNA of the CDR3: TGCGCCAGCAGCCATGGGACAGGGGATGCCTCTGGTGAAAAACTGTTTTTT.

This clonotype was counted between two and nine times. The rearrangement joins TRBV6-2 or TRBV6-3 to TRBJ1-4; D is undetermined. The CDR3 contains 17 residues. Germline CDR1 reads MNHEY; CDR2 reads SVGEGT. V lost 5 bases and J 0 bases, leaving 16 bases between the germline ends. For the CDR3, the DNA is TGTGCCAGCAGTGATTGGTCTACGGGCGCAACTAATGAAAAACTGTTTTTT. This encodes CASSDWSTGATNEKLFF.

This clonotype was seen ten or more times. The chain links TRBV11-1 to TRBJ2-7; 7 nucleotides match TRBD1. CDR1 is SGHAT, CDR2 FQDESV, per germline (reference sequence). V shed 3 bases, J shed 4 bases, and the junction held 18 bases outside the gene matches. The CDR3 loop spans 18 amino acids. The CDR3 loop is CASSFDLGVPGQTYEQYF. The CDR3 nucleotides are TGTGCCAGCAGCTTTGATTTGGGAGTTCCGGGACAGACATACGAGCAGTACTTC. The full variable domain, in which reference TRBV11-1 and TRBJ2-7 provide the parts outside the CDR3, is EAEVAQSPRYKITEKSQAVAFWCDPISGHATLYWYRQILGQGPELLVQFQDESVVDDSQLPKDRFSAERLKGVDSTLKIQPAELGDSAMYLCASSFDLGVPGQTYEQYFGPGTRLTVT.

This clonotype has at least ten counts. The CDR3 region is CSASRGVTGELFF. The DNA of the CDR3 is TGCAGTGCTTCCCGAGGGGTCACCGGGGAGCTGTTTTTT. V gene TRBV20-1 combines with J gene TRBJ2-2; D might be TRBD1 or TRBD2, each matching 5 bases. Germline V CDR1 and CDR2: DFQATT, SNEGSKA (reference sequence). This CDR3 is built from 13 residues. V was pared by 5 bases and J by 4 bases, with 11 bases between.

This clonotype was recorded at least ten times. This sequence joins TRBV9 and TRBJ1-1; no clear D. V was cut by 4 bases and J by 1 base, with 11 bases left in between. Germline loops: CDR1 SGDLS, CDR2 YYNGEE. CDR3 length: 14 residues. CDR3 bases: TGTGCCAGCAGCCCCCCGACTGGGAACACTGAAGCTTTCTTT. It translates to CASSPPTGNTEAFF. The full variable domain, completed using reference TRBV9 and TRBJ1-1, is DSGVTQTPKHLITATGQRVTLRCSPRSGDLSVYWYQQSLDQGLQFLIQYYNGEERAKGNILERFSAQQFPDLHSELNLSSLELGDSALYFCASSPPTGNTEAFFGQGTRLTVV.

V gene TRBV20-1 combines with J gene TRBJ2-1; 8 bases match TRBD2. The V gene's germline CDR1 is DFQATT and CDR2 SNEGSKA (reference sequence). V was clipped by 6 bases and J by 3 bases; unmatched bases: 4. CDR3 length: 13 amino acids. The CDR3 reads CSASGGIYNEQFF. CDR3 nucleotide sequence: TGCAGTGCAAGCGGGGGTATCTACAATGAGCAGTTCTTC.

This clonotype was seen many times. The chain joins TRBV6-5 to TRBJ2-3; 8 bases are shared with TRBD2. This CDR3 has 17 amino acids. Trimming cost V 0 bases and J 3 bases; bases outside gene matches: 8. Looked up from germline, CDR1 is MNHEY and CDR2 is SVGAGI. CDR3: CASSYSMREDDTDTQYF. The CDR3 DNA is TGTGCCAGCAGTTACTCAATGCGGGAGGATGATACAGATACGCAGTATTTT.

In this sample, this clonotype turned up many times. The gene calls are TRBV15 and TRBJ1-5; 7 bases fit TRBD1. The CDR3 is 14 residues long. V was pared by 5 bases and J by 8 bases, with 9 bases of the junction left unmatched. Germline assignment: CDR1 LNHNV and CDR2 YYDKDF (reference sequence). The CDR3 sequence: CATSPRQGGEPQHF. The CDR3 nucleotides read TGTGCCACCAGCCCGCGACAGGGAGGTGAGCCCCAGCATTTT. Based on the CDR3 plus reference TRBV15 and TRBJ1-5, the full variable domain is DAMVIQNPRYQVTQFGKPVTLSCSQTLNHNVMYWYQQKSSQAPKLLFHYYDKDFNNEADTPDNFQSRRPNTSFCFLDIRSPGLGDTAMYLCATSPRQGGEPQHFGDGTRLSIL.

This chain uses TRBV6-2 or TRBV6-3 with TRBJ1-2; tentatively, D is TRBD1 (6 bases). This CDR3 is built from 13 residues. The ends were cut back, 6 bases at V and 3 bases at J, with 11 bases in the middle. CDR1 and CDR2 (germline): MNHEY, SVGEGT. The CDR3 spells CASSLTGHYGYTF. As DNA, the CDR3 is TGTGCCAGCAGCCTTACAGGGCACTATGGCTACACCTTC.

The rearrangement joins TRBV29-1 to TRBJ2-1; 11 bases are a match to TRBD1. Germline assignment: CDR1 SQVTM and CDR2 ANQGSEA. V was clipped by 5 bases and J by 7 bases; unmatched bases: 10. There are 15 residues in the CDR3. The CDR3 region is CSVRIGTGGLNEQFF. The CDR3 bases are TGCAGCGTTCGGATTGGGACAGGGGGGCTAAATGAGCAGTTCTTC.

This clonotype was recorded at least ten times. The chain recombines TRBV7-2 with TRBJ2-3; D gene uncertain. The germline CDR1 and CDR2 sequences are SGHTA and FQGNSA. Trimming cost V 5 bases and J 5 bases, with 8 bases left between them. The CDR3 sequence is 12 residues long. The DNA of the CDR3 is TGTGCCAGCAGCCATTTCGGAGATACGCAGTATTTT. Its protein product is CASSHFGDTQYF.

This clonotype was recorded many times. The chain recombines TRBV30 with TRBJ1-5, with 9 bases fitting TRBD1. The CDR3 spans 14 residues. Germline CDR1 is GTSNPN and CDR2 is SVGIG (reference sequence). After removal of 4 bases from V and 6 bases from J, the junction contained 7 bases not matched to a gene. The chain's CDR3 is CAWTRGTGSQPQHF. DNA of the CDR3: TGTGCCTGGACTCGGGGGACAGGGTCTCAGCCCCAGCATTTT.

This clonotype was counted at least ten times. This chain links TRBV6-1 with TRBJ1-5; TRBD1 is a possible D gene (6 bases). The V and J ends lost 3 bases and 0 bases respectively, with 24 bases between them. This CDR3 contains 20 residues. Germline V gene data show CDR1 as MNHNS and CDR2 as SASEGT. CDR3 residues: CASSEGIRGQIVYSNQPQHF. CDR3 DNA sequence: TGTGCCAGCAGTGAGGGAATTCGTGGACAGATTGTTTATAGCAATCAGCCCCAGCATTTT.